This paragraph reports one T cell receptor beta chain. Its antigen remains unidentified. No base qualities exist here, and no much larger clone lies one base off it. This sample was taken from a study of Ad26.COV2.S vaccination and SARS-CoV-2 variants (dated by TCRdb to the early 2020s). Background for the entire study: Vaccine-arm donors were drawn from COV1001, a multicentre, randomized, double-blind, placebo-controlled phase I-IIa trial of Ad26.COV2.S in healthy adults. Ad26.COV2.S was given intramuscularly at 5x10^10 or 1x10^11 viral particles, as a single shot or as two shots 56 days apart. TCRbeta repertoire sequencing served as the tool for gauging how specific and how broad the SARS-CoV-2-reactive T cell receptors were following Ad26.COV2.S vaccination. The TCR-sequenced set comprised roughly 30 samples: some 20 Ad26.COV2.S vaccine recipients, 5 placebo recipients and 8 SARS-CoV-2 convalescent individuals. Trial participants were randomized into five groups of five, in which low-dose or high-dose Ad26.COV2.S was given once or twice, or placebo was given on both occasions. Blinding of investigators to trial group allocation was maintained during experiments and outcome assessment.

The immunoSEQ Assay was used to sequence TCRbeta CDR3 regions. After extraction, genomic DNA underwent amplification by bias-controlled multiplex PCR, followed by high-throughput sequencing. The paper's data handling went like this. To quantify the absolute abundance of every unique TCRbeta CDR3 region, sequences were collapsed and filtered. T cell fraction was estimated by normalizing TCRbeta template counts to usable DNA, with usable DNA measured through amplification of reference genes found in all nucleated cells. Repertoire TCRs were annotated as SARS-CoV-2-specific when V gene, CDR3 amino acid sequence and J gene were exactly matched to a known reactive TCR set. The reference SARS-CoV-2 TCR set came from MIRA and was filtered for enrichment in COVID-19-positive ImmuneCODE repertoires, removing public or cross-reactive TCRs. Using the MIRA antigens, annotated TCRs were further analysed by specific ORF or by position within an ORF. Depth was the summed frequency of annotated unique rearrangements, while breadth was defined as annotated unique rearrangements over total unique productive rearrangements. TCR breadth was compared between groups using two-sided Wilcoxon rank-sum tests. TCRdb took this table from immuneACCESS and kept in-frame rearrangements with V and J called. Such tables lack part of the clones; where checked against another copy, unresolved V genes explain under half of the gap, and the rest is unexplained. V and J calls and clone size are given by that table; D and trimming were obtained from the DNA. This sample comprises some 320,000 clones, around 85% of them detected only once. Approximately 2.2% of the sample belongs to the ten largest clones.

Taken with the paper, the label for treatment or condition translates to: some 20 received Ad26.COV2.S at low or high dose, single or two shots; 5 received placebo; per-sample allocation not given. Repertoires of vaccine and placebo recipients were sequenced from samples taken on day 63 after the first injection. Cohort 1b enrolled 25 adults aged 18-55 years at a single site in Boston, USA, between 29 July and 7 August 2020. Ad26.COV2.S was a replication-incompetent adenovirus type 26 vector that expressed a prefusion-stabilized SARS-CoV-2 spike protein derived from the original Wuhan strain. The full study reports these points: Comparable non-spike TCR breadth was observed between vaccine and placebo recipients, consistent with only spike being contained in the vaccine. Higher spike-specific TCR breadth was observed in Ad26.COV2.S recipients than in placebo recipients (P = 0.0014). After vaccination, substantial breadth of spike-specific CD8+ and CD4+ T cell responses was reported. It was noted by the authors that total T cell responses may have been underestimated by the TCR breadth and depth analyses. The study lacked the statistical power to compare responses across vaccine doses or regimens.

At the junction V is shortened by 4 bases and J by 10 bases, with 13 bases in between. CDR1 SGHDN and CDR2 FVKESK are derived from the germline V gene. The CDR3 sequence holds 12 residues, the cysteine and phenylalanine included. The read is trimmed to its CDR3 DNA, 36 bases read in frame from base 1. The chain couples TRBV14 to TRBJ1-1, with the D gene uncertain. The specimen comprised peripheral blood, sampled in a trial of Ad26.COV2.S vaccine versus placebo. The clonotype was recovered from a person between 18 and 59 years old who received the Ad26.COV2.S COVID-19 vaccine or a placebo. The sequence in DNA is TGTGCCAGCAGCCCCCAGGTCGGTGGAGCTTTCTTT. Translated, it reads CASSPQVGGAFF.